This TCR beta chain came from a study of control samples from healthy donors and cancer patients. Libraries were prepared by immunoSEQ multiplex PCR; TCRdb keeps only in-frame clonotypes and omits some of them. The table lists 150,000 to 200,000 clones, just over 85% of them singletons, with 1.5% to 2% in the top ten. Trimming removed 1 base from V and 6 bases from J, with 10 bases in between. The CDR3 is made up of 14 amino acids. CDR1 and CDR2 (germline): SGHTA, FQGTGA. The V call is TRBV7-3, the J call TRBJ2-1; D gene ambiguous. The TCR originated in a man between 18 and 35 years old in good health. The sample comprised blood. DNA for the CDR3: TGTGCCAGCAGCTTAAATCTGGGGTCCAATGAGCAGTTCTTC. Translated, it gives CASSLNLGSNEQFF.